This TCR beta chain was obtained from a study of blood T cell repertoires in COVID-19. This clone was observed a few times. Data came from immunoSEQ multiplex PCR; TCRdb stores just in-frame clones and leaves some out. Of over 100,000 clones in the sample, 75% to 85% were seen once. CDR3 length: 13 amino acids. The junction had 4 bases not matched to a gene; V was cut back by 5 bases and J by 6 bases. Germline V gene sequence: CDR1 MNHEY, CDR2 SVGEGT. This TCR derives from a woman of 80 years or more with active or convalescent COVID-19. The source material was peripheral blood. The rearrangement uses TRBV6-2 or TRBV6-3 and TRBJ1-5; 7 bases agree with TRBD1. The CDR3 loop is CASSPQGGQPQHF. In DNA form, the CDR3 reads TGTGCCAGCAGTCCCCAGGGGGGTCAGCCCCAGCATTTT.